These 29 T cell receptor beta chains were sequenced from one sample in a study of shared clonotypes between healthy human individuals. Positively selected for CCR7, the CD45RO-negative cells used as naive CD8 cells excluded terminally differentiated effector memory CD45RA+ cells. The method was immunoSEQ multiplex PCR; TCRdb's version includes in-frame clones alone and lacks a portion of them. Of around 600,000 clones in the sample, roughly 95% were seen once. The specimen was naive CD8+ T cells sorted from blood. Receptor source: a woman younger than 45 in good health.

There are a few counts of this clone. This chain joins TRBV2 and TRBJ2-7; D is possibly TRBD1 (5 bases). Trimming pared 11 bases from V and 5 bases from J, leaving 16 bases between. The CDR3 is 12 residues long. Looked up from germline, CDR1 is SNHLY and CDR2 is FYNNEI. CDR3 protein: CAHTGGVNEQYF. In nucleotides, the CDR3 is TGTGCCCACACAGGTGGTGTCAACGAGCAGTACTTC.

CDR3 protein: CASSPMLGANTEAFF. The CDR3 coding sequence is TGTGCCAGCAGCCCCATGTTGGGGGCGAACACTGAAGCTTTCTTT. The chain joins TRBV13 to TRBJ1-1; D is perhaps TRBD1 (6 bases). The CDR3 has 15 residues. Looked up from germline, CDR1 is PRHDT and CDR2 is FYEKMQ (reference sequence). V gave up 5 bases and J gave up 1 base, with 14 bases separating them.

This clone showed up just once. The chain is built from TRBV5-4 and TRBJ2-7; no reliable D call. The germline CDR1 and CDR2 sequences are SGHNT and YYREEE (reference sequence). This CDR3 spans 12 amino acids. V lost 0 bases and J lost 8, with 9 bases in between. The CDR3 sequence: CASSLEPGKQYF. The CDR3 DNA is TGTGCCAGCAGCTTGGAGCCGGGCAAGCAGTACTTC.

The chain couples TRBV11-2 to TRBJ2-7; D uncertain. The ends were cut back, 3 bases at V and 0 bases at J, with 6 bases in the middle. The CDR3 is made up of 13 amino acids. Germline CDR1 and CDR2: SGHAT and FQNNGV. CDR3 sequence reads: CASSFGHSYEQYF. In nucleotides, the CDR3 is TGTGCCAGCAGCTTTGGCCACTCCTACGAGCAGTACTTC.

The gene calls are TRBV2 and TRBJ2-1, with D perhaps assigned TRBD1 or TRBD2 (5 bases each). CDR3 length equals 11 residues. Germline V gives CDR1 SNHLY, CDR2 FYNNEI. V shed 7 bases and J shed 11 bases, with 12 bases lying between them. The CDR3 sequence is CASIRGPKQFF. The CDR3 DNA is TGTGCCAGCATTCGGGGCCCGAAGCAGTTCTTC.

The V gene is TRBV13, the J gene TRBJ2-3; 10 bases match TRBD1. The length of the CDR3 is 13 residues. Trimming removed 2 bases from V and 13 bases from J; junction bases left unmatched: 6. Germline CDR1 PRHDT, CDR2 FYEKMQ (reference sequence). CDR3 amino acids: CASSLTGDRGKYF. The CDR3 region has the DNA TGTGCCAGCAGCTTAACCGGGGACAGGGGAAAGTATTTT.

The rearrangement joins TRBV13 to TRBJ2-7; 8 nucleotides align to TRBD1. Looked up from germline, CDR1 is PRHDT and CDR2 is FYEKMQ (reference sequence). The CDR3 covers 13 residues. Germline trimming cut 5 bases from V and 6 bases from J; bases unmatched to any gene: 6. The CDR3 nucleotides read TGTGCCAGCAGCATGCCGACAGGGGTCGAGCAGTACTTC. This codes for CASSMPTGVEQYF.

J is TRBJ2-7 and V is TRBV5-4, with a tentative D call TRBD2 (6 bases). V lost 4 bases and J lost 4, with 12 bases in between. Germline lookup yields CDR1 SGHNT and CDR2 YYREEE (reference sequence). This CDR3 comprises 13 residues. CDR3 sequence reads: CASSPPGSYEQYF. CDR3 nucleotide sequence: TGTGCCAGCAGCCCCCCCGGGAGTTACGAGCAGTACTTC.

The genes are TRBV6-6 and TRBJ1-1; D is possibly TRBD1 (5 bases). Deletions cut 10 bases from V and 0 bases from J, with 18 bases between. This CDR3 has 15 residues. Germline loops: CDR1 MNHNY, CDR2 SVGAGI (reference sequence). The CDR3 bases are TGTGCCACCTGGAAGGGGCTGAGTTTGAACACTGAAGCTTTCTTT. Translating it yields CATWKGLSLNTEAFF.

The chain combines TRBV7-9 with TRBJ1-1; D may be TRBD1 (5 bases). The CDR3 length is 16 residues. CDR1 is SEHNR, CDR2 FQNEAQ, per germline (reference sequence). V was clipped by 4 bases and J by 1 base, with 16 bases between them. The CDR3 nucleotides are TGTGCCAGCAGCTCCTCAGGGCCGGGAGGGAACACTGAAGCTTTCTTT. It specifies CASSSSGPGGNTEAFF.

This clone was seen only once. The rearrangement links TRBV11-2 to TRBJ1-2; D is ambiguous. This CDR3 is 14 amino acids long. The germline V gene has CDR1 SGHAT and CDR2 FQNNGV. V lost 5 bases and J 3 bases, leaving 13 bases between the germline ends. CDR3 in amino acids: CASSSWGGDYGYTF. CDR3 in DNA: TGTGCCAGCAGCAGCTGGGGTGGGGACTATGGCTACACCTTC.

V usage is TRBV9 and J usage is TRBJ2-5, with 9 positions matching TRBD2. The J segment lost 4 bases and the V segment lost 0 bases, leaving 10 bases of the junction unmatched. CDR1 and CDR2 from the germline V gene are SGDLS and YYNGEE. CDR3 length: 17 residues. The CDR3 DNA reads TGTGCCAGCAGCGTAGATTCGGGTCTAGCGGGATTAGAGACCCAGTACTTC. As protein: CASSVDSGLAGLETQYF.

The chain combines TRBV30 with TRBJ2-7, with D tentatively TRBD1 (6 bases). This CDR3 is 13 amino acids long. Germline V lookup: CDR1 GTSNPN, CDR2 SVGIG (reference sequence). V shed 3 bases and J shed 0 bases, with 9 bases lying between them. The CDR3 region is CAWRDRNSYEQYF. DNA of the CDR3: TGTGCCTGGAGAGACAGGAACTCCTACGAGCAGTACTTC.

As regards this clone: The same CDR3 arises from other DNA sequences in this sample as well. This chain links TRBV7-9 with TRBJ1-3; D uncertain. Trimming stripped 3 bases from V and 7 bases from J, with 7 bases between. This CDR3 comprises 12 residues. Germline values: CDR1 SEHNR, CDR2 FQNEAQ (reference sequence). CDR3 protein: CASSFGGNTIYF. The CDR3 DNA reads as TGTGCCAGCAGCTTCGGCGGCAACACCATATATTTT.

This chain connects TRBV11-1 to TRBJ2-7; 7 bases agree with TRBD2. CDR3 length: 14 amino acids. Per germline, CDR1 SGHAT and CDR2 FQDESV (reference sequence). The V gene end was trimmed by 5 bases and the J gene end by 2 bases; junction bases not matched to a gene: 6. The CDR3: CASSTGTMTYEQYF. CDR3 sequence (DNA): TGTGCCAGCAGCACCGGGACTATGACCTACGAGCAGTACTTC.

The chain couples TRBV7-6 to TRBJ2-7; D might be TRBD2 (5 bases). V shed 5 bases and J shed 7 bases, with 18 bases lying between them. Germline loops: CDR1 SGHVS, CDR2 FNYEAQ. This CDR3 has 14 amino acids. Here the CDR3 reads CASSTRTFPWEQYF. The CDR3 DNA follows: TGTGCCAGCAGCACCCGGACTTTTCCTTGGGAGCAGTACTTC.

This rearrangement joins TRBV11-1 to TRBJ2-1; 8 nucleotides agree with TRBD2. The V and J ends lost 0 bases and 2 bases, in that order; junction bases with no gene match: 0. This CDR3 region has 15 residues. CDR1 is SGHAT, CDR2 FQDESV, per germline (reference sequence). CDR3 sequence: CASSLASGAYNEQFF. CDR3 sequence (DNA): TGTGCCAGCAGCTTAGCTAGCGGGGCCTACAATGAGCAGTTCTTC.

Comments on this clone: Other DNA sequences in this sample translate to the same CDR3. The chain joins TRBV11-3 to TRBJ1-1; D ambiguous. The germline gives CDR1 SGHNT, CDR2 YENEEA. V gave up 4 bases and J gave up 3 bases, with 6 bases separating them. The CDR3 length is 12 residues. The CDR3 nucleotides are TGTGCCAGCAGCTCAGGAGACACTGAAGCTTTCTTT. Translated, it gives CASSSGDTEAFF.

The rearrangement links TRBV28 to TRBJ2-5; possible D gene TRBD2, 5 bases. CDR1 MDHEN and CDR2 SYDVKM come from the germline V gene. V lost 3 bases to trimming and J lost 2 bases, with 10 bases between them. This CDR3 has 14 residues. As DNA, the CDR3 is TGTGCCAGCAGTTTGCCCAGGACTCAAGAGACCCAGTACTTC. It translates to CASSLPRTQETQYF.

V and J are TRBV10-3 and TRBJ2-7; 11 nucleotides align to TRBD2. CDR1 and CDR2 (germline): ENHRY, SYGVKD. V gave up 4 bases and J gave up 3 bases; unmatched junction bases: 5. CDR3 size: 15 residues. The CDR3 region is CAISGTTSGSYEQYF. CDR3 coding DNA: TGTGCCATCAGTGGCACCACTAGCGGGAGCTACGAGCAGTACTTC.

The rearrangement joins TRBV5-1 to TRBJ2-6; D may match TRBD1 or TRBD2 (6 bases each). V lost 0 bases to trimming and J lost 0 bases, with 10 bases between them. The germline V gene encodes CDR1 SGHRS and CDR2 YFSETQ. The CDR3 extends over 17 amino acids. The CDR3 region has the DNA TGCGCCAGCAGCTTGGAGGGGGGCCACTCTGGGGCCAACGTCCTGACTTTC. This sequence encodes CASSLEGGHSGANVLTF.

This chain links TRBV29-1 with TRBJ1-1, with unresolved D. Germline V lookup: CDR1 SQVTM, CDR2 ANQGSEA. The CDR3 spans 14 residues. Trimming stripped 7 bases from V and 1 base from J, with 16 bases between. The DNA for the CDR3 is TGCAGCGCTGAGGGAGTTCAGAAGAACACTGAAGCTTTCTTT. Translation gives CSAEGVQKNTEAFF.

The chain uses TRBV7-2 and TRBJ2-7; 9 bases fit TRBD1. The CDR3 is made up of 14 amino acids. CDR1 and CDR2 (germline): SGHTA, FQGNSA. Unmatched junction bases numbered 7, after V lost 4 bases and J lost 6 bases. Here the CDR3 DNA reads TGTGCCAGCAGCTCCGGGACAGGGTTCGGCGAGCAGTACTTC. This codes for CASSSGTGFGEQYF.

This chain uses TRBV28 with TRBJ2-7, with TRBD1 matching over 8 bases. Germline lookup yields CDR1 MDHEN and CDR2 SYDVKM. V dropped 6 bases and J dropped 4; count of bases not matched to a gene: 5. The CDR3 contains 13 residues. The CDR3 region is CASSRGQAYEQYF. The DNA of the CDR3 is TGTGCCAGCAGCCGGGGACAGGCATACGAGCAGTACTTC.

The J gene is TRBJ1-1, the V gene TRBV19; 8 bases line up with TRBD1. Germline trimming cut 1 base from V and 6 bases from J; bases unmatched to any gene: 4. Germline V gene sequence: CDR1 LNHDA, CDR2 SQIVND (reference sequence). The CDR3 runs to 14 residues. The CDR3 spells CASSIVAGGSEAFF. CDR3 in DNA: TGTGCCAGTAGTATAGTTGCAGGGGGCTCTGAAGCTTTCTTT. Full variable domain (rest looked up from reference TRBV19 and TRBJ1-1): DGGITQSPKYLFRKEGQNVTLSCEQNLNHDAMYWYRQDPGQGLRLIYYSQIVNDFQKGDIAEGYSVSREKKESFPLTVTSAQKNPTAFYLCASSIVAGGSEAFFGQGTRLTVV.

This chain uses TRBV6-6 with TRBJ2-5, with 7 bases lining up with TRBD1. From germline, CDR1 is MNHNY and CDR2 SVGAGI (reference sequence). The CDR3 consists of 14 residues. Losses at the gene ends were 2 bases for V and 4 bases for J; bases not matched to a gene: 4. The CDR3 nucleotides read TGTGCCAGCAGTTACACTACAGGGGCAGAGACCCAGTACTTC. It translates to CASSYTTGAETQYF.

This clone was picked up a small number of times. The rearrangement joins TRBV6-5 to TRBJ1-5; D gene uncertain. Germline CDR1 reads MNHEY; CDR2 reads SVGAGI. V lost 4 bases and J 0 bases, leaving 10 bases between the germline ends. CDR3 size: 15 residues. CDR3 in DNA: TGTGCCAGCAGTTGGAAGGAGTATAGCAATCAGCCCCAGCATTTT. This translates into CASSWKEYSNQPQHF.

This chain uses TRBV2 with TRBJ2-1, with 10 bases that match TRBD2. This CDR3 spans 15 amino acids. The trim removed 6 bases at V and 5 bases at J, leaving 7 bases unmatched. Germline assignment: CDR1 SNHLY and CDR2 FYNNEI. The CDR3, as DNA: TGTGCCAGCAGGGAGACTAGCGGGTCGAACAATGAGCAGTTCTTC. This gives the protein CASRETSGSNNEQFF.

This clone has more than one count but fewer than ten. This chain joins TRBV6-5 and TRBJ2-7, with 9 nucleotides matching TRBD1. Germline loops: CDR1 MNHEY, CDR2 SVGAGI. The CDR3 is made up of 13 amino acids. Trimming removed 6 bases from V and 0 bases from J; junction bases left unmatched: 0. The CDR3 DNA reads TGTGCCAGCAGGGACAGGGGCTCCTACGAGCAGTACTTC. Its translation: CASRDRGSYEQYF.